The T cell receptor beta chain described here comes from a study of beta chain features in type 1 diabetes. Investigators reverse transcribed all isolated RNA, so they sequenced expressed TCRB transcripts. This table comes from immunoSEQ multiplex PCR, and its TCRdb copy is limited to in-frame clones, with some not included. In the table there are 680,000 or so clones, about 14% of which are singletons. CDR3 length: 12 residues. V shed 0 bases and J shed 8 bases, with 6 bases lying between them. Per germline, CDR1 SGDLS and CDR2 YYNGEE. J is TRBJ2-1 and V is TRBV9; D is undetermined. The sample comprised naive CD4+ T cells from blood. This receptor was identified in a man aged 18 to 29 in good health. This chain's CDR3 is CASSVVSHEQFF. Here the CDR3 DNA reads TGTGCCAGCAGCGTAGTTAGCCATGAGCAGTTCTTC.